This T cell receptor (beta chain) comes out of a study of siplizumab effects on memory and regulatory T cells. Study findings and constraints: Poor capture below about 10^-5 frequency left most alloreactive clones unmapped to unstimulated subsets.

To note about this clone: Its specificity is unknown.

This table comes from immunoSEQ multiplex PCR, and its TCRdb copy is limited to in-frame clones, with some not included. The repertoire has over 85,000 clones, about 96% of them found once; the top ten carry around 0.03%. This receptor was obtained from a human donor in good health. The sequencing sample was made of naive CD4+ T cells sorted from blood.

CDR3 region: CASSVAGTGGYGYTF. The CDR3 DNA is TGTGCCAGCAGCGTAGCTGGGACAGGGGGCTATGGCTACACCTTC. V and J are TRBV9 and TRBJ1-2; TRBD1 matches 11 bases. Germline CDR1 and CDR2: SGDLS and YYNGEE. This CDR3 comprises 15 residues. The V and J ends lost 0 bases and 4 bases, in that order; junction bases with no gene match: 2.